This T cell receptor beta chain was captured by sequencing in a study of T cells in Graves' hyperthyroidism and ophthalmopathy (dated by TCRdb to the late 2010s). Study-wide context: Peripheral blood samples were taken at the time of initial diagnosis, prior to any treatment. Prospective prediction of ophthalmopathy was tested in an independent validation cohort consisting of 18 to 20 hyperthyroidism patients and around 16 patients who later progressed to ophthalmopathy. After sampling, hyperthyroidism patients received methimazole starting at 30 mg daily, and ophthalmopathy patients received high-dose intravenous methylprednisolone. The study also compared thyroid tissue and blood T-cell repertoires from a handful of Graves' hyperthyroidism patients. TCR Vbeta CDR3 sequencing of 130 to 150 peripheral blood samples (over 40 ophthalmopathy, 75 hyperthyroidism and around 17 progressor patients) is reported in the paper. To identify distinguishing TCR V-J signatures, a discovery cohort of about a hundred patients was used, comprising 43 with Graves' ophthalmopathy and around 60 with stable Graves' hyperthyroidism. For training and testing, the roughly 100 patients in the discovery cohort were randomly divided in a 7:3 ratio. Overall study results and their limits: Most expanded thyroid clonotypes (frequency above 0.001) were also found in blood, which suggests that blood repertoires may mirror thyroid immune responses. Ophthalmopathy was separated from stable hyperthyroidism by a 13 V-J signature model, with over 85% sensitivity and about 84% specificity obtained in cross-validation and 80%/75% obtained in testing. In validation, the model predicted progression to ophthalmopathy with 55% to 71% sensitivity and less than 80% specificity, a median of approximately 6.7 months before onset. No statistical method was used to set the sample size in advance, and investigators knew the group allocation.

Points on this clonotype: No antigen is known for it. No quality values exist for individual bases; no much larger clone is one base distant.

Amplification of TCR beta CDR3 regions was carried out from RNA transcripts. A first-round RT-PCR of the TCR CDR3 used the HTBI primer set with the Qiagen OneStep RT-PCR kit. Libraries were constructed in a second round of multiplex PCR, after which size selection and purification were performed. Libraries were sequenced paired-end with 100 bp reads on an Illumina HiSeq2000. In the original analysis: SOAPnuke was used to process the raw data, removing reads that contained adapters or uncalled bases, had a mean Phred below 15, or lacked an exact match to the constant primer or identifier. COPE v1.2.5 was used to merge the high-quality paired reads, and each unique nucleotide sequence was defined as a clonotype. Clonotypes were aligned to IMGT TRBV, TRBD and TRBJ reference segments using MiTCR v1.1. The analysis was restricted to V-J combinations with a frequency above 0.0001, which together covered 99% to 99.2% of the repertoires. A TCS score was defined as the ratio of F50 (clonal expansion) to E x V (chaos), with BLOSUM62-based TCRdist applied between CDR3 peptides within each V-J. Welch's t-statistics and random forest reduced roughly 530 V-J features to 13, which were used in a naive Bayes classifier (R e1071). TCRdb applied fastp at Q25 and MiXCR to the public reads, then kept only in-frame beta chains. Rows with a matching CDR3 protein are joined into one entry that keeps the most common DNA and genes. TCRdb's processing, not the authors', yielded these V and J calls. This sample is represented by around 500,000 distinct CDR3 sequences; under 15% of them were singletons. About a sixth of the sample is taken by the ten largest.

A patient counted as having stable Graves' hyperthyroidism if no progression to ophthalmopathy occurred over 18 months of follow-up. Hyperthyroidism patients were aged 18 to 65 years and newly diagnosed, with disease duration of less than 2 months. Exclusion was applied to patients with uncontrolled infections, other autoimmune diseases, pregnancy or lactation. Diagnoses were established on the basis of clinical symptoms, serum thyroxine and TRAb, thyroid ultrasound, and orbital computed tomography. PBMCs were separated from roughly 9.3 ml of fresh peripheral blood using Ficoll-Paque density gradient centrifugation. Total RNA was extracted using Trizol reagent, and RNA quality was assessed on an Agilent 2100 Bioanalyzer. Based on the germline V gene, the CDR1 and CDR2 sequences are SNHLY and FYNNEI. The CDR3 runs 13 residues from the cysteine to the phenylalanine. The kept DNA is CDR3 alone, 39 bases in frame from the first base. Trimming accounts for 5 bases at V and 8 bases at J, while the number of junction bases matched to no gene is 8.

The material sequenced was blood. The sequence links TRBV2 to TRBJ1-2, and 7 junctional nucleotides match TRBD1. This TCR was sampled from a woman aged 18-35 years with Graves' hyperthyroidism. Read as DNA, the sequence is TGTGCCAGCAGTATGACAGGGATGGAGGGCTACACCTTC. Its protein product is CASSMTGMEGYTF. The variable domain in full, with residues beyond the CDR3 obtained from the reference TRBV2 and TRBJ1-2 genes, is EPEVTQTPSHQVTQMGQEVILRCVPISNHLYFYWYRQILGQKVEFLVSFYNNEISEKSEIFDDQFSVERPDGSNFTLKIRSTKLEDSAMYFCASSMTGMEGYTFGSGTRLTVV.